The sequence of this T cell receptor (beta chain) was determined in a study of OX40 agonist ivuxolimab in advanced cancers. On the study more broadly: Clinicians treated patients with ivuxolimab, an agonistic anti-OX40 (CD134) antibody. Patients were roughly 81% male with ages roughly 23 to 79, mean about 60. Whole-study results and caveats: CD8+ T cells were the subset that, on average, had more expanded clones than CD4+. Dose levels from 0.1 to 3.0 mg/kg saw CD4+ and CD8+ blood T cells expand clonally by week 6.

Assay: immunoSEQ multiplex PCR; the TCRdb copy retains only in-frame clones and omits some. The data hold about 110,000 clones, with less than 95% observed a single time. Germline V lookup: CDR1 SGHNT, CDR2 YENEEA. With V trimmed by 1 base and J by 5 bases, 4 bases remained unmatched. The CDR3 consists of 15 residues. To note about this clone: Its antigen is undetermined.

The TCR sequence derives from an adult with an advanced solid tumor such as melanoma, head and neck, liver or kidney cancer. The source material was CD4+ or CD8+ T cells sorted from blood, sampled in a trial of the OX40 agonist ivuxolimab. The chain uses TRBV11-3 and TRBJ1-2; 10 bases match TRBD1. CDR3: CASSLGQGANYGYTF. In DNA form, the CDR3 reads TGTGCCAGCAGCTTAGGACAGGGGGCGAATTATGGCTACACCTTC.